The rows below give T cell receptor beta chains drawn from one sample of a study of blood T cell repertoires in COVID-19. Profiled with immunoSEQ multiplex PCR; TCRdb holds only in-frame clones, not every one. The sample holds 190,000 or so clones, 75% to 90% seen once. Source material: PBMCs or T cells enriched from blood (not recorded which). The receptor set was obtained from a woman aged 30 to 39 who had recovered from COVID-19. CDR3s include the opening cysteine and the closing phenylalanine or tryptophan. D genes are given only for firm matches. Not every row has a clone size; where given, it reads once, few, many or a size class.

v_call,d_call,j_call,clone_size,cdr3_aa,cdr3_nt
TRBV6-2/TRBV6-3,TRBD1,TRBJ1-5,NA,CASSPRGQGSQPQHF,TGTGCCAGCAGCCCAAGGGGACAGGGAAGTCAGCCCCAGCATTTT
TRBV14,TRBD2,TRBJ2-3,NA,CASSQLASGSTDTQYF,TGTGCCAGCAGCCAGTTAGCTAGCGGGAGCACAGATACGCAGTATTTT
TRBV28,NA,TRBJ2-3,once,CASSPDIGRPTDTQYF,TGTGCCAGCAGCCCCGATATAGGGAGGCCCACAGATACGCAGTATTTT
TRBV7-2,TRBD1,TRBJ2-5,NA,CASSFGTGAQETQYF,TGTGCCAGCAGCTTTGGGACAGGGGCGCAAGAGACCCAGTACTTC
TRBV7-9,TRBD2,TRBJ2-3,NA,CASSPGLAITDTQYF,TGTGCCAGCAGCCCGGGACTAGCGATCACAGATACGCAGTATTTT
TRBV7-2,TRBD2,TRBJ2-1,NA,CASSRPPGLYNEQFF,TGTGCCAGCAGCCGTCCACCGGGACTATATAATGAGCAGTTCTTC
TRBV2,NA,TRBJ1-2,few,CASSERSKYSRGGYTF,TGTGCCAGCAGTGAACGAAGCAAATACAGCCGTGGTGGCTACACCTTC
TRBV29-1,NA,TRBJ1-1,NA,CSSWGGLMNTEAFF,TGCAGCTCATGGGGGGGTTTGATGAACACTGAAGCTTTCTTT
TRBV6-5,NA,TRBJ2-3,NA,CASSSPGVGVVDTQYF,TGTGCCAGCAGTTCCCCGGGAGTCGGAGTCGTAGATACGCAGTATTTT
TRBV11-2,NA,TRBJ2-7,NA,CASSGDRPRPDEQYF,TGTGCCAGCAGCGGAGACAGGCCTCGACCCGACGAGCAGTACTTC
TRBV2,NA,TRBJ1-2,NA,CASSERQVYGYTF,TGTGCCAGCAGTGAGAGACAGGTCTATGGCTACACCTTC
TRBV23-1,NA,TRBJ2-2,NA,CASSQSVAGKRVWSGELFF,TGCGCCAGCAGTCAATCTGTGGCAGGGAAAAGGGTATGGTCCGGGGAGCTGTTTTTT
TRBV3-1/TRBV3-2,TRBD1,TRBJ2-7,NA,CASSPGTGFDEQYF,TGTGCCAGCAGTCCCGGGACAGGGTTTGACGAGCAGTACTTC
TRBV11-2,NA,TRBJ2-5,NA,CASSRTIQETQYF,TGTGCCAGCAGCCGGACTATCCAAGAGACCCAGTACTTC
TRBV9,NA,TRBJ2-3,NA,CASSDSARVADTQYF,TGTGCCAGCAGCGATAGCGCGAGGGTCGCAGATACGCAGTATTTT